A single sample gave rise to the 25 T cell receptor beta chains below, sequenced in a study of lung T cells in sarcoidosis with Löfgren's syndrome. One entry per CDR3 protein, called by TCRdb with MiXCR from the reads. Here the sample spans 60,000 to 65,000 distinct CDR3 sequences, about 20% being singletons. The sequenced sample consisted of CD4+ T cells from PBMCs. Every receptor here comes from a human donor with sarcoidosis (Löfgren's syndrome or another form), or a control subject (not recorded which).

This clonotype was seen many times. This chain connects TRBV25-1 to TRBJ2-2; perhaps TRBD1 as D (5 bases). Deletions cut 5 bases from V and 0 bases from J, with 7 bases between. CDR1 is MGHDK and CDR2 is SYGVNS in the germline V gene. The CDR3 consists of 14 residues. CDR3 protein: CASSPQANTGELFF. The CDR3 DNA follows: TGTGCCAGCAGTCCACAGGCGAACACCGGGGAGCTGTTTTTT. Based on the CDR3 plus reference TRBV25-1 and TRBJ2-2, the full variable domain is EADIYQTPRYLVIGTGKKITLECSQTMGHDKMYWYQQDPGMELHLIHYSYGVNSTEKGDLSSESTVSRIRTEHFPLTLESARPSHTSQYLCASSPQANTGELFFGEGSRLTVL.

This clonotype was recorded a few times. V gene TRBV12-3 or TRBV12-4 combines with J gene TRBJ2-1, with D hard to call. The CDR3 covers 11 residues. Trimming stripped 7 bases from V and 8 bases from J, with 9 bases between. The CDR3, as DNA: TGTGCCAGCACCTTAATGGATGAGCAGTTCTTC. Its translation is CASTLMDEQFF.

The gene calls are TRBV28 and TRBJ1-2; possible D gene TRBD1, 6 bases. CDR1 is MDHEN, CDR2 SYDVKM, per germline. CDR3 size: 15 residues. Trimming shortened V by 3 bases and J by 4 bases, and 15 bases separated the two germline ends. The CDR3: CASSLAAGASYGYTF. The CDR3 DNA is TGTGCCAGCAGTTTGGCAGCAGGGGCTAGCTATGGCTACACCTTC.

This clonotype turned up a few times. V is TRBV18 and J is TRBJ1-5, with D perhaps TRBD1 (5 bases). The CDR3 is 16 amino acids. Deletions cut 3 bases from V and 3 bases from J, with 15 bases between. The germline V gene encodes CDR1 KGHSH and CDR2 LQKENI. CDR3 sequence reads: CASSPTQLGVNQPQHF. The CDR3 nucleotides are TGTGCCAGCTCACCTACCCAGCTAGGGGTCAATCAGCCCCAGCATTTT.

As for this clonotype: A much larger clone lies a single base off, so this may be a read error. The CDR3: CACSFGAGGPDTQYF. CDR3 sequence (DNA): TGTGCCTGCAGCTTCGGGGCAGGGGGGCCAGATACGCAGTATTTT. The V and J genes are TRBV7-2 and TRBJ2-3; D perhaps matches TRBD1 (7 bases). The CDR3 consists of 15 residues. Germline CDR1 reads SGHTA; CDR2 reads FQGNSA.

Worth noting for this clonotype: One end of the junction varies from germline; a read error may be responsible. The chain is built from TRBV7-6 and TRBJ2-5; a weak D match, TRBD2 (6 bases). Germline-derived CDR1 and CDR2 are SGHVS and FNYEAQ. The CDR3 covers 16 residues. CDR3 amino acids: CASSLEASDYQETQYF. The CDR3, as DNA: TGCGCCAGCAGCTTAGAGGCTAGCGACTACCAAGAGACCCAGTACTTC.

Many counts were recorded for this clonotype. The rearrangement uses TRBV28 and TRBJ1-5; a weak D match, TRBD1 (5 bases). V lost 3 bases, J lost 3 bases, and 12 bases lay in between. The length of the CDR3 is 15 residues. Per germline, CDR1 MDHEN and CDR2 SYDVKM. The CDR3 DNA reads TGTGCCAGCAGTTTCGAGCGCAGGGCCAATCAGCCCCAGCATTTT. Translation gives CASSFERRANQPQHF. The variable domain in full, completed from reference TRBV28 and TRBJ1-5, reads DVKVTQSSRYLVKRTGEKVFLECVQDMDHENMFWYRQDPGLGLRLIYFSYDVKMKEKGDIPEGYSVSREKKERFSLILESASTNQTSMYLCASSFERRANQPQHFGDGTRLSIL.

The rearrangement uses TRBV5-4 and TRBJ2-5; the D is unclear. Trimming cost V 1 base and J 2 bases, with 6 bases left between them. This CDR3 comprises 13 residues. Germline V CDR1 and CDR2: SGHNT, YYREEE (reference sequence). CDR3 DNA sequence: TGTGCCAGCAGCTTGAAACGGCAAGAGACCCAGTACTTC. Residues: CASSLKRQETQYF. Full variable domain (outside the CDR3, taken from reference TRBV5-4 and TRBJ2-5): ETGVTQSPTHLIKTRGQQVTLRCSSQSGHNTVSWYQQALGQGPQFIFQYYREEENGRGNFPPRFSGLQFPNYSSELNVNALELDDSALYLCASSLKRQETQYFGPGTRLLVL.

CDR3 loop: CASSLGGGEQSQETQYF. DNA of the CDR3: TGCGCCAGCAGCCTCGGGGGGGGTGAACAGAGCCAAGAGACCCAGTACTTC. The chain links TRBV5-1 to TRBJ2-5; 8 bases agree with TRBD2. CDR3 size: 17 residues. The trim removed 4 bases at V and 1 base at J, leaving 12 bases unmatched. Germline V gene sequence: CDR1 SGHRS, CDR2 YFSETQ.

This rearrangement joins TRBV5-4 to TRBJ2-3; D is undetermined. The CDR3 covers 15 residues. Trimming removed 4 bases from V and 1 base from J, with 13 bases in between. The germline gives CDR1 SGHNT, CDR2 YYREEE (reference sequence). CDR3 sequence reads: CASSTETSRTDTQYF. The CDR3, as DNA: TGTGCCAGCAGCACCGAAACCAGCCGCACAGATACGCAGTATTTT.

In this sample, this clonotype turned up many times. V and J are TRBV28 and TRBJ1-5; TRBD1 might be the D (5 bases). The CDR3 totals 15 residues. Trimming pared 6 bases from V and 0 bases from J, leaving 12 bases between. Germline CDR1 and CDR2: MDHEN and SYDVKM. In DNA, the CDR3 is TGTGCCAGCAGACCGGGGGGATATAGCAATCAGCCCCAGCATTTT. Encoded protein: CASRPGGYSNQPQHF.

The chain combines TRBV3-1 with TRBJ1-1; D remains unclear. V was shortened by 4 bases and J by 2 bases, with 8 bases between the two germline ends. The CDR3 consists of 13 residues. Germline loops: CDR1 LGHDT, CDR2 YNNKEL (reference sequence). The CDR3 DNA is TGTGCCAGCAGCCCGAACAGAAACACTGAAGCTTTCTTT. It specifies CASSPNRNTEAFF. Using reference TRBV3-1 and TRBJ1-1 for the parts outside the CDR3, the full variable domain is DTAVSQTPKYLVTQMGNDKSIKCEQNLGHDTMYWYKQDSKKFLKIMFSYNNKELIINETVPNRFSPKSPDKAHLNLHINSLELGDSAVYFCASSPNRNTEAFFGQGTRLTVV.

This clonotype occurred once. Just one base apart from a much larger clone, this may be a read error. This chain links TRBV7-2 with TRBJ1-1; no clear D gene. CDR1 is SGHTA, CDR2 FQGNSA, per germline. Trimming removed 4 bases from V and 0 bases from J, with 6 bases in between. The CDR3 loop spans 13 amino acids. CDR3 loop: CASSWAVNTEAFF. In nucleotides, the CDR3 is TGTGCCAGCAGCTGGGCGGTGAACACTGAAGCTTTCTTT.

The rearrangement joins TRBV2 to TRBJ1-1; D remains ambiguous. Germline CDR1 is SNHLY and CDR2 is FYNNEI. V was pared by 1 base and J by 1 base, with 4 bases between. The CDR3 extends over 13 amino acids. Here the CDR3 reads CASSEDSNTEAFF. CDR3 coding DNA: TGTGCCAGCAGTGAAGATTCGAACACTGAAGCTTTCTTT.

This clonotype was seen a few times. This sequence joins TRBV19 and TRBJ1-1, with D possibly matching TRBD1 (6 bases). This CDR3 region has 14 residues. The ends were cut back, 7 bases at V and 1 base at J, with 13 bases in the middle. Germline CDR1 and CDR2: LNHDA and SQIVND (reference sequence). CDR3 sequence reads: CASIDRLPNTEAFF. Written as DNA, the CDR3 is TGTGCCAGTATAGACAGGTTACCGAACACTGAAGCTTTCTTT.

In its sample, this clonotype was seen many times. The chain carries TRBV7-2 and TRBJ2-7; the D gene is possibly TRBD2 (7 bases). Trimming removed 5 bases from V and 2 bases from J, with 16 bases in between. The CDR3 sequence is 15 residues long. In germline, CDR1 is SGHTA, CDR2 FQGNSA. CDR3 coding DNA: TGTGCCAGCAGCCGTGGGGGGGCCACTCCCTACGAGCAGTACTTC. Translated, it gives CASSRGGATPYEQYF.

This clonotype was observed a handful of times. The CDR3 bases are TGTGCCAGCAGTGAAGAACAGGGGATCGCCGGGGAGCTGTTTTTT. It specifies CASSEEQGIAGELFF. This sequence joins TRBV2 and TRBJ2-2, with 7 bases that match TRBD1. V dropped 1 base and J dropped 6; count of bases not matched to a gene: 5. Germline-derived CDR1 and CDR2 are SNHLY and FYNNEI. The CDR3 extends over 15 amino acids.

This clonotype was seen many times. The CDR3 nucleotides read TGCAGTGCTAGTTGGGACAGGAAGAACACTGAAGCTTTCTTT. Amino acids: CSASWDRKNTEAFF. The V call is TRBV20-1, the J call TRBJ1-1, with 8 bases fitting TRBD1. V was clipped by 3 bases and J by 1 base; unmatched bases: 4. CDR1 is DFQATT, CDR2 SNEGSKA, per germline (reference sequence). The CDR3 consists of 14 residues.

Many counts were recorded for this clonotype. J is TRBJ2-3 and V is TRBV6-6; TRBD1 matches at 10 bases. V shed 0 bases, J shed 1 base, and the junction held 1 base outside the gene matches. The CDR3 is 16 residues long. The germline CDR1 and CDR2 sequences are MNHNY and SVGAGI (reference sequence). The CDR3 DNA sequence: TGTGCCAGCAGTTACTCGGGGACAGGGGGCACAGATACGCAGTATTTT. This codes for CASSYSGTGGTDTQYF.

The rearrangement uses TRBV7-9 and TRBJ2-2; D unresolved. This CDR3 has 12 amino acids. Looked up from germline, CDR1 is SEHNR and CDR2 is FQNEAQ (reference sequence). V was trimmed by 4 bases and J by 6 bases, leaving 6 bases between them. DNA for the CDR3: TGTGCCAGCAGCTCCACCGCCGGGGAGCTGTTTTTT. Protein product: CASSSTAGELFF.

This clonotype was counted ten times or more. This rearrangement joins TRBV5-4 to TRBJ1-1; D possibly corresponds to TRBD1 (5 bases). The CDR3 spans 14 residues. From germline, CDR1 is SGHNT and CDR2 YYREEE (reference sequence). Trimming stripped 0 bases from V and 4 bases from J, with 10 bases between. In DNA, the CDR3 is TGTGCCAGCAGCTTGGGACAGATAACCACTGAAGCTTTCTTT. It is translated as CASSLGQITTEAFF.

Ten or more counts support this clonotype. The chain carries TRBV15 and TRBJ1-4; 7 nucleotides agree with TRBD1. The CDR3 is made up of 16 amino acids. CDR1 and CDR2 from the germline V gene are LNHNV and YYDKDF (reference sequence). The J segment lost 8 bases and the V segment lost 0 bases, leaving 9 bases of the junction unmatched. The CDR3 DNA reads as TGTGCCACCAGCAGAGATAGAGACAGGGAGTCCGAAAAACTGTTTTTT. Translation gives CATSRDRDRESEKLFF.

This clonotype has at least ten counts. The rearrangement uses TRBV4-1 and TRBJ2-3; 11 nucleotides line up with TRBD2. CDR3 length: 16 residues. V shed 1 base, J shed 5 bases, and the junction held 5 bases outside the gene matches. Germline V gene sequence: CDR1 MGHRA, CDR2 YSYEKL. DNA for the CDR3: TGCGCCAGCAGCCAAGTACTAGCGGGGGAGGTAGATACGCAGTATTTT. Its protein is CASSQVLAGEVDTQYF.

This clonotype was found a few times. This chain connects TRBV3-1 to TRBJ2-5; D gene unclear. The length of the CDR3 is 14 residues. CDR1 is LGHDT and CDR2 is YNNKEL in the germline V gene (reference sequence). V gave up 4 bases and J gave up 2 bases, with 11 bases separating them. CDR3 sequence: CASSPHVAQETQYF. The CDR3 region has the DNA TGTGCCAGCAGCCCACATGTGGCACAAGAGACCCAGTACTTC.

This clonotype was detected many times. This rearrangement joins TRBV28 to TRBJ1-5; D possibly corresponds to TRBD1 (6 bases). From germline, CDR1 is MDHEN and CDR2 SYDVKM. V was clipped by 7 bases and J by 1 base, with 14 bases between them. The CDR3 has 15 amino acids. This chain's CDR3 is CASTRGTPSNQPQHF. Written as DNA, the CDR3 is TGTGCCAGCACTCGGGGGACACCCAGCAATCAGCCCCAGCATTTT.